The clone carrying this T cell receptor beta chain was found a few times. Its antigen remains unidentified. This entry belongs to a study of blood T cells in healthy people across ages. Study conclusions and caveats: Roughly linear age-related decline in beta diversity appeared, significant by age around 42.

The second PCR ran about 6 to 12 cycles with a sample-barcoded 5' primer and J-beta primers. TCRdb reanalysed the 5' RACE reads using MiXCR and keeps one entry per CDR3 protein. The data contain hundreds of thousands of distinct CDR3 sequences, 20% to 25% of them seen just once; the ten biggest clones take up 9.4%. Trimming shortened V by 1 base and J by 7 bases, and 9 bases separated the two germline ends. This CDR3 contains 14 residues. CDR1 and CDR2 (germline): SGHRS, YFSETQ. These data also featured in a second study, about T cells of mothers and their children. From that report: The study sampled three healthy Caucasian mothers and their six children.

The sample comprised blood. The clonotype originates from a boy younger than 18 in good health. The chain links TRBV5-1 to TRBJ1-6; D is unclear. As DNA, the CDR3 is TGCGCCAGCAGCTTGTCTGGACCCAATTCACCCCTCCACTTT. This sequence encodes CASSLSGPNSPLHF.